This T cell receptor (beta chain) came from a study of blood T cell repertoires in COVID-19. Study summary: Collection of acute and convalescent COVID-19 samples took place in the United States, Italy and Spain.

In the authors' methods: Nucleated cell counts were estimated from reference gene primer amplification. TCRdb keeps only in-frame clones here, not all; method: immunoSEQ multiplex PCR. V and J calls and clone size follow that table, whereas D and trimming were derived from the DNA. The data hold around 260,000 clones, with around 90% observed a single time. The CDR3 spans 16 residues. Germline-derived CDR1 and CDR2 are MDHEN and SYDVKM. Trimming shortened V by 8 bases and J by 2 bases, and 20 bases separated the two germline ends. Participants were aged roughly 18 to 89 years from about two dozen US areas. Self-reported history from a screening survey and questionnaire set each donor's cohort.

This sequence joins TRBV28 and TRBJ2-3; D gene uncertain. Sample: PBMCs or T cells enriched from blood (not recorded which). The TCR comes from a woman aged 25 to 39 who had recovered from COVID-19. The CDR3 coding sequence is TGTGCCAGCCCATCCTACGCCGGGTCGCCCACAGATACGCAGTATTTT. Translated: CASPSYAGSPTDTQYF.